The subject of this entry is one T cell receptor (beta chain). What it binds is not known. Amplification of TCR beta CDR3 regions used RNA transcripts. The authors performed first-round RT-PCR with HTBI primers and then a second-round multiplex PCR. Via MiXCR, TCRdb re-called the multiplex PCR reads, giving one row per CDR3 protein. The sample holds hundreds of thousands of distinct CDR3 sequences; just over 40% are singletons and the top ten take roughly 3.5%. This sample was taken from a study of Graves' ophthalmopathy and Graves' hyperthyroidism. Excluded were patients with other autoimmune diseases, uncontrolled infections, pregnancy or lactation. CDR3 size: 15 residues. In germline, CDR1 is MNHEY, CDR2 SVGAGI. Trimming took 5 bases from V and 0 from J, leaving 13 bases between them. Findings of the study overall: Blood repertoires reportedly contained most expanded thyroid clonotypes above 0.001 frequency.

The genes are TRBV6-5 and TRBJ1-1; D is uncertain. The sample taken for sequencing was peripheral blood. The origin of this receptor is an adult man with Graves' ophthalmopathy. The CDR3 DNA is TGTGCCAGCAGTGAGGTTCCGAATATGAACACTGAAGCTTTCTTT. Amino acid sequence: CASSEVPNMNTEAFF.